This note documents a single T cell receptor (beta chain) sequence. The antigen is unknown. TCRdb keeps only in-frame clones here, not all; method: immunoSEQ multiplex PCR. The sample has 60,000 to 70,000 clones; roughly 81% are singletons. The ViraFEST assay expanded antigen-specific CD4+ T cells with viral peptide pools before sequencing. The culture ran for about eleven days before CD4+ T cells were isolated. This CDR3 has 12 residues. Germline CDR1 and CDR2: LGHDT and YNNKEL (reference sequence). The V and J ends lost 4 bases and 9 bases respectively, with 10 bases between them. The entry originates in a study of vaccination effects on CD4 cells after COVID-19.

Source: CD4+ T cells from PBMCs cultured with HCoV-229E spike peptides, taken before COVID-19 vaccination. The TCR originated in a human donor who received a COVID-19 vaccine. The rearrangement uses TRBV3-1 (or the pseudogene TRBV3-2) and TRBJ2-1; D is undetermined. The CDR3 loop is CASSPPVGEQFF. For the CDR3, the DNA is TGTGCCAGCAGCCCCCCAGTGGGTGAGCAGTTCTTC.